Listed below are T cell receptor beta chains from one sample, sequenced in a study of cytomegalovirus exposure and HLA in healthy donors. The data were produced by immunoSEQ multiplex PCR, yet TCRdb's version contains in-frame clones alone and is incomplete. This table holds about 150,000 clones, about 80% found once. The material sequenced was PBMCs. These receptor sequences come from a woman aged 40 to 49 in good health and CMV-seronegative. CDR3s include the opening cysteine and the closing phenylalanine or tryptophan. A D gene is named only where the DNA matches it firmly. Clone size is given for some rows only: seen once, a few or many times, or a class if the clone is expanded.

D	V	J	size	DNA	CDR3
.	TRBV4-2	TRBJ2-1	once	TGTGCCAGCAGCCGGCGGTTTAGGGAGCAGTTCTTC	CASSRRFREQFF
TRBD1	TRBV2	TRBJ1-2	.	TGTGCCAGCAGACCGGGACAGGGGGCTTGGGGCTACACCTTC	CASRPGQGAWGYTF
.	TRBV10-2	TRBJ2-5	once	TGCGCCAGCAGTAGGGGGCGGGGTACCCAAGAGACCCAGTACTTC	CASSRGRGTQETQYF
.	TRBV30	TRBJ1-1	.	TGTGCCTGGAGCCGGGGGACCACTGAAGCTTTCTTT	CAWSRGTTEAFF
.	TRBV9	TRBJ1-2	once	TGTGCCAGCAGCTCCCAAAGCGATGGCTACACCTTC	CASSSQSDGYTF
.	TRBV28	TRBJ1-1	.	TGTGCCAGCAACCGGGAGACTAACACTGAAGCTTTCTTT	CASNRETNTEAFF
.	TRBV6-1	TRBJ2-3	once	TGTGCCACCAGGGCGGGCTTCCCCACAGATACGCAGTATTTT	CATRAGFPTDTQYF
.	TRBV27	TRBJ2-1	.	TGTGCCAGCAGTTCCTCGACCGGGGGTGCCTACAATGAGCAGTTCTTC	CASSSSTGGAYNEQFF
.	TRBV19	TRBJ2-5	few	TGTGCCAGTAGTATTACCGTCCACGAGGAGACCCAGTACTTC	CASSITVHEETQYF
TRBD1	TRBV13	TRBJ2-3	few	TGTGCCAGCAGCTTAGGACAGGGGAACACAGATACGCAGTATTTT	CASSLGQGNTDTQYF
.	TRBV28	TRBJ1-6	.	TGTGCCAGCAGTTTGGTCCGGGGTGCTTCACCCCTCCACTTT	CASSLVRGASPLHF
.	TRBV2	TRBJ1-1	few	TGTGCCAGCAGCCTAAGGGGCACTGAAGCTTTCTTT	CASSLRGTEAFF
TRBD2	TRBV6-5	TRBJ2-5	.	TGTGCCAGCAGTCGGGGGGACTGGGAGACCCAGTACTTC	CASSRGDWETQYF
.	TRBV6-5	TRBJ1-2	.	TGTGCCAGCAGTTCGCGGGACGGCTACACCTTC	CASSSRDGYTF
.	TRBV2	TRBJ1-2	.	TGTGCCAGCAGTGGGGACACCTATGGCTACACCTTC	CASSGDTYGYTF
TRBD1	TRBV2	TRBJ2-7	few	TGTGCCAGCAGTGGAGGTTTCTCCGGGACAGGGTGGTACGAGCAGTACTTC	CASSGGFSGTGWYEQYF
.	TRBV6-5	TRBJ1-1	.	TGTGCCAGCAGCAAAGCCGGGACACTGAACACTGAAGCTTTCTTT	CASSKAGTLNTEAFF
TRBD1	TRBV10-1	TRBJ1-1	.	TGCGCCAGCAGTGTTAGGGAAGGGACAGGGCCCCTTGGTACTGAAGCTTTCTTT	CASSVREGTGPLGTEAFF
.	TRBV5-1	TRBJ1-2	.	TGCGCCAGCAGCCCGCGAACCACAGGGACGAAGGGCTACACCTTC	CASSPRTTGTKGYTF
.	TRBV10-1	TRBJ2-2	.	TGCGCCAGCAGTGAGTCGGCGGGGAACACCGGGGAGCTGTTTTTT	CASSESAGNTGELFF
.	TRBV12-5	TRBJ2-3	.	TGTGCTAGTGGTTTGGGGCGGGGTCCGCGGTCAGATACGCAGTATTTT	CASGLGRGPRSDTQYF
.	TRBV5-1	TRBJ2-2	.	TGCGCCAGCAGCTTGATGCCAGGGGAGGAGCTGTTTTTT	CASSLMPGEELFF
.	TRBV7-8	TRBJ1-2	.	TGTGCCAGCAGCTTAGGGGGCACAACTGGCTACACCTTC	CASSLGGTTGYTF
.	TRBV2	TRBJ2-5	.	TGTGCCAGGGCGACGGGGAGACAAAGAGATGGCCAGTACTTC	CARATGRQRDGQYF
TRBD1	TRBV6-5	TRBJ1-1	.	TGTGCCAGCAGTTTGACAGGGGGACCGAACACTGAAGCTTTCTTT	CASSLTGGPNTEAFF
.	TRBV4-1	TRBJ2-7	.	TGCGCCAGCAGCCGGCGCGGGAACCCCTACGAGCAGTACTTC	CASSRRGNPYEQYF
TRBD1	TRBV10-3	TRBJ1-1	few	TGTGCCATCAAAAGAGACAGGGAGGTGAGTGAAGCTTTCTTT	CAIKRDREVSEAFF
.	TRBV7-8	TRBJ2-4	.	TGTGCCAGCAGCTTAGTCGACTACCAGGGGACCAAAAACATTCAGTACTTC	CASSLVDYQGTKNIQYF
.	TRBV7-8	TRBJ2-7	.	TGTGCCAGCAGCTCGCGTACAAGCGCCTACGAGCAGTACTTC	CASSSRTSAYEQYF
.	TRBV7-9	TRBJ2-7	few	TGTGCCAGCAGACGGGGCGGGAAAGAATCCTACGAGCAGTACTTC	CASRRGGKESYEQYF
.	TRBV5-1	TRBJ1-2	once	TGCGCCAGCAGCTTGACAGCTAACTATGGCTACACCTTC	CASSLTANYGYTF
TRBD1	TRBV19	TRBJ1-2	.	TGTGCCAGTTGGACAGGGCGTCCGGGTGGCTACACCTTC	CASWTGRPGGYTF